The 20 T cell receptor beta chains below come from one sample, sequenced in a study of OX40 agonist ivuxolimab in advanced cancers. Clones were read by immunoSEQ multiplex PCR, and TCRdb kept only the in-frame ones, dropping some. The sample contains some 71,000 clones, 70% to 90% of which appear only once. The sample consisted of CD4+ or CD8+ T cells sorted from blood, taken in a trial of the OX40 agonist ivuxolimab. These TCRs come from an adult with an advanced solid tumor such as melanoma, head and neck, liver or kidney cancer.

The gene calls are TRBV9 and TRBJ2-3, with 7 bases matching TRBD1. This CDR3 spans 16 amino acids. From germline, CDR1 is SGDLS and CDR2 YYNGEE. Losses at the gene ends were 4 bases for V and 4 bases for J; bases not matched to a gene: 12. The chain's CDR3 is CASSPRTGQSPDTQYF. CDR3 nucleotides: TGTGCCAGCAGCCCAAGGACAGGTCAGAGCCCAGATACGCAGTATTTT.

The genes are TRBV28 and TRBJ2-1, with D tentatively TRBD2 (5 bases). The length of the CDR3 is 14 residues. Germline-derived CDR1 and CDR2 are MDHEN and SYDVKM. Between the trimmed V and J ends, which lost 4 bases and 1 base, there was a span of 8 bases. The CDR3 protein is CASSSGGSYNEQFF. In nucleotides, the CDR3 is TGTGCCAGCAGTTCCGGAGGATCCTACAATGAGCAGTTCTTC. The full variable domain, rest sourced from reference TRBV28 and TRBJ2-1, is DVKVTQSSRYLVKRTGEKVFLECVQDMDHENMFWYRQDPGLGLRLIYFSYDVKMKEKGDIPEGYSVSREKKERFSLILESASTNQTSMYLCASSSGGSYNEQFFGPGTRLTVL.

This chain joins TRBV29-1 and TRBJ2-1, with D possibly matching TRBD2 (6 bases). Germline loops: CDR1 SQVTM, CDR2 ANQGSEA. V was cut by 1 base and J by 0 bases, with 13 bases left in between. CDR3 size: 16 residues. This CDR3 reads CSVEVASATSYNEQFF. CDR3 bases: TGCAGCGTTGAAGTGGCTAGCGCGACCTCCTACAATGAGCAGTTCTTC.

The V and J genes are TRBV7-2 and TRBJ2-2, with D unresolved. CDR1 SGHTA and CDR2 FQGNSA come from the germline V gene. The CDR3 sequence is 16 residues long. Deletions cut 2 bases from V and 6 bases from J, with 16 bases between. The CDR3 protein is CASSLTTLAFPGELFF. In nucleotides, the CDR3 is TGTGCCAGCAGCTTAACGACCCTCGCCTTTCCCGGGGAGCTGTTTTTT.

This clone was seen just once. This chain joins TRBV6-6 and TRBJ1-1; D not resolved. V was pared by 4 bases and J by 4 bases, with 10 bases between. The CDR3 totals 13 residues. Per germline, CDR1 MNHNY and CDR2 SVGAGI (reference sequence). DNA of the CDR3: TGTGCCAGCAGTTTTGACTGGACCACTGAAGCTTTCTTT. The encoded protein is CASSFDWTTEAFF.

The chain has TRBV4-2 and TRBJ2-5; D not resolved. There are 13 residues in the CDR3. The germline gives CDR1 LGHNA, CDR2 YNFKEQ. Trimming removed 4 bases at V and 1 base at J, with 7 bases between. CDR3 sequence: CASSRMVQETQYF. DNA for the CDR3: TGTGCCAGCAGCCGCATGGTCCAAGAGACCCAGTACTTC.

This rearrangement joins TRBV5-4 to TRBJ2-5, with 8 bases matching TRBD2. CDR1 is SGHNT, CDR2 YYREEE, per germline (reference sequence). The CDR3 runs to 15 residues. The V gene end was trimmed by 4 bases and the J gene end by 2 bases; junction bases not matched to a gene: 7. CDR3 residues: CASSPRGGQQETQYF. DNA for the CDR3: TGTGCCAGCAGCCCTCGCGGGGGGCAGCAAGAGACCCAGTACTTC.

V is TRBV5-1 and J is TRBJ1-1; D is unresolved. Trimming pared 4 bases from V and 2 bases from J, leaving 15 bases between. Germline CDR1 SGHRS, CDR2 YFSETQ. The length of the CDR3 is 15 residues. The CDR3 spells CASSARRGVNTEAFF. The CDR3 DNA sequence: TGCGCCAGCAGCGCTAGACGCGGGGTAAACACTGAAGCTTTCTTT.

The CDR3 DNA reads TGTGCCAGCAGTGAGGAATTAGGGCGAAATGAGCAGTTCTTC. This encodes CASSEELGRNEQFF. The chain is built from TRBV6-4 and TRBJ2-1; D is uncertain. Germline values: CDR1 MRHNA, CDR2 SNTAGT. This CDR3 comprises 14 residues. Trimming pared 3 bases from V and 7 bases from J, leaving 13 bases between.

The genes are TRBV11-2 and TRBJ2-3; a possible D gene is TRBD1 (6 bases). This CDR3 is built from 12 residues. The germline CDR1 and CDR2 sequences are SGHAT and FQNNGV. Deletions cut 5 bases from V and 5 bases from J, with 8 bases between. For the CDR3, the DNA is TGTGCCAGCAGCCCCAGGGGAGATACGCAGTATTTT. As protein: CASSPRGDTQYF.

The chain recombines TRBV28 with TRBJ2-3; D is tentatively TRBD1 or TRBD2 (6 bases each). The CDR3 loop spans 15 amino acids. Trimming removed 6 bases at V and 2 bases at J, with 15 bases between. The V gene's germline CDR1 is MDHEN and CDR2 SYDVKM. The CDR3 sequence: CASRGGSYTTDTQYF. For the CDR3, the DNA is TGTGCCAGCAGGGGGGGCAGCTATACCACAGATACGCAGTATTTT.

The CDR3 DNA reads TGTGCCAGCAGTAAAGACAGCCTGAATCAGCCCCAGCATTTT. It is translated as CASSKDSLNQPQHF. The genes are TRBV7-2 and TRBJ1-5, with D tentatively TRBD1 (5 bases). The germline CDR1 and CDR2 sequences are SGHTA and FQGNSA. V was trimmed by 6 bases and J by 4 bases, leaving 13 bases between them. The CDR3 runs 14 residues.

The gene calls are TRBV7-3 and TRBJ2-3; TRBD2 matches at 7 bases. Germline loops: CDR1 SGHTA, CDR2 FQGTGA. The ends lost 5 bases at V and 6 bases at J; junction bases unmatched: 8. This CDR3 comprises 14 residues. CDR3 protein: CASSPRLASDTQYF. The DNA of the CDR3 is TGTGCCAGCAGCCCACGACTAGCTTCCGATACGCAGTATTTT.

This chain joins TRBV7-6 and TRBJ2-7; the match to TRBD1 covers 10 bases. With 4 bases clipped from V and 7 bases from J, the junction kept 10 bases outside the gene matches. This CDR3 has 15 residues. Germline V gene data show CDR1 as SGHVS and CDR2 as FNYEAQ. CDR3 sequence: CASSSGQGTGSEQYF. The CDR3, as DNA: TGTGCCAGCAGCTCGGGACAGGGGACCGGGTCGGAGCAGTACTTC.

This chain joins TRBV27 and TRBJ1-5, with TRBD1 matching over 9 bases. Germline-derived CDR1 and CDR2 are MNHEY and SMNVEV (reference sequence). The CDR3 is made up of 15 amino acids. The trim removed 7 bases at V and 6 bases at J, leaving 10 bases unmatched. CDR3: CASTPTGGLGQPQHF. CDR3 bases: TGTGCCAGCACGCCCACAGGGGGCTTAGGTCAGCCCCAGCATTTT.

This clone was found once. The V gene is TRBV6-5, the J gene TRBJ1-6; D gene unclear. This CDR3 region has 15 residues. Germline V CDR1 and CDR2: MNHEY, SVGAGI. V shed 6 bases and J shed 2 bases, with 11 bases lying between them. The chain's CDR3 is CASSRSDAYNSPLHF. CDR3 sequence (DNA): TGTGCCAGCAGCCGGAGTGATGCCTATAATTCACCCCTCCACTTT.

The chain has TRBV7-3 and TRBJ2-5; D not certain. Germline V gene lookup returns CDR1 SGHTA and CDR2 FQGTGA. CDR3 size: 13 residues. V lost 3 bases and J lost 1, with 6 bases in between. CDR3 region: CASSFGPQETQYF. CDR3 nucleotides: TGTGCCAGCAGCTTTGGTCCCCAAGAGACCCAGTACTTC.

V is TRBV10-3 and J is TRBJ2-1, with D tentatively TRBD1 (7 bases). The CDR3 has 16 residues. Germline V gene lookup returns CDR1 ENHRY and CDR2 SYGVKD. Trimming cost V 3 bases and J 6 bases, with 18 bases left between them. CDR3 bases: TGTGCCATCAGTGAAAGGGTGGAGGGGGCGCGCAATGAGCAGTTCTTC. Amino acids: CAISERVEGARNEQFF.

The V and J genes are TRBV11-3 and TRBJ2-1; D remains unclear. This CDR3 has 15 amino acids. Trimming removed 0 bases from V and 10 bases from J, with 16 bases in between. Germline V gene data show CDR1 as SGHNT and CDR2 as YENEEA. In nucleotides, the CDR3 is TGTGCCAGCAGCTTAGATACTGGTACAGAACAAGAGCAGTTCTTC. Protein: CASSLDTGTEQEQFF.

J is TRBJ2-1 and V is TRBV2; 10 nucleotides align to TRBD2. V lost 7 bases to trimming and J lost 1 base; unmatched junction nucleotides: 4. This CDR3 has 15 residues. Germline-derived CDR1 and CDR2 are SNHLY and FYNNEI. The CDR3: CASMDSGGSYNEQFF. CDR3 DNA sequence: TGTGCCAGCATGGATAGCGGGGGGTCCTACAATGAGCAGTTCTTC.